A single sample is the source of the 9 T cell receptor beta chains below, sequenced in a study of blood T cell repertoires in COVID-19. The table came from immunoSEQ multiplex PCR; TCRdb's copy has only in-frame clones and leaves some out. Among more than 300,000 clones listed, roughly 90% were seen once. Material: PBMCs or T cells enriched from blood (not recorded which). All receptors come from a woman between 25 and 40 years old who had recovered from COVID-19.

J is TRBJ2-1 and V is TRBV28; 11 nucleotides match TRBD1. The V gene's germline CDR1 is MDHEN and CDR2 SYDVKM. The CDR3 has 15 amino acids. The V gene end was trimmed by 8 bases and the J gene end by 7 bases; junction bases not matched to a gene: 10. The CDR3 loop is CASGSGTGGWNEQFF. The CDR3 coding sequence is TGTGCCAGCGGATCGGGGACAGGGGGATGGAATGAGCAGTTCTTC.

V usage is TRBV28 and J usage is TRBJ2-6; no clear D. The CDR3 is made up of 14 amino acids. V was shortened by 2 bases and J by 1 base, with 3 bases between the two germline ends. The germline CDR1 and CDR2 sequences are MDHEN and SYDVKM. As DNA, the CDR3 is TGTGCCAGCAGTTTACCTTCTGGGGCCAACGTCCTGACTTTC. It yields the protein CASSLPSGANVLTF.

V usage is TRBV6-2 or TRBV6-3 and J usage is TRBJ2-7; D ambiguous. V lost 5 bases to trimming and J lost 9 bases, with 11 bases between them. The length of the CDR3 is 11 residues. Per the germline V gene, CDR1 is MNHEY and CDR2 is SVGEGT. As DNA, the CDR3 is TGTGCCAGCAGTCCCCGACATTGGCAGTACTTC. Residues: CASSPRHWQYF.

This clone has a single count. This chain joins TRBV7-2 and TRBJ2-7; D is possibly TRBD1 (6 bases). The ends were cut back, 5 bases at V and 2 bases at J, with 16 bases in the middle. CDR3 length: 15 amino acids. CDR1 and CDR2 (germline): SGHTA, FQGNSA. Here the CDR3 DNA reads TGTGCCAGCAGCCCGAGACTGGACAGCCCCTACGAGCAGTACTTC. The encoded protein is CASSPRLDSPYEQYF.

CDR3 in amino acids: CAWSDRGNTIYF. CDR3 sequence (DNA): TGTGCCTGGAGTGACAGGGGAAACACCATATATTTT. The chain has TRBV30 and TRBJ1-3; D possibly corresponds to TRBD1 (5 bases). The CDR3 spans 12 residues. Looked up from germline, CDR1 is GTSNPN and CDR2 is SVGIG (reference sequence). Deletions cut 1 base from V and 4 bases from J, with 5 bases between. Looking up the rest from reference TRBV30 and TRBJ1-3 gives the full variable domain: SQTIHQWPATLVQPVGSPLSLECTVEGTSNPNLYWYRQAAGRGLQLLFYSVGIGQISSEVPQNLSASRPQDRQFILSSKKLLLSDSGFYLCAWSDRGNTIYFGEGSWLTVV.

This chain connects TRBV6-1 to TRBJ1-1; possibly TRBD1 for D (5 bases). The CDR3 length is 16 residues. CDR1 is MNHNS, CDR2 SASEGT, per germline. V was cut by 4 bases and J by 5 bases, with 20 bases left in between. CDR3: CASSGGSRIIGTEAFF. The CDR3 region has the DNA TGTGCCAGCAGTGGGGGCTCCCGGATTATTGGGACTGAAGCTTTCTTT.

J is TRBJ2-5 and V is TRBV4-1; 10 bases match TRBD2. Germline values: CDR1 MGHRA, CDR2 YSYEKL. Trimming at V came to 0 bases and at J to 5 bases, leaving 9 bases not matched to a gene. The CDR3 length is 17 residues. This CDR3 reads CASSQDISGGAVETQYF. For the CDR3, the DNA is TGCGCCAGCAGCCAAGATATAAGCGGGGGGGCCGTTGAGACCCAGTACTTC.

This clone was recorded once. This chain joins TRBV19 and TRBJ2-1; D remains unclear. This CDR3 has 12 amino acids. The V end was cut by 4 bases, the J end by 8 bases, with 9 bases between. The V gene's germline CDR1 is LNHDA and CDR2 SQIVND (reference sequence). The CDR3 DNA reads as TGTGCCAGTAGTAGTTCGTCTTATGAGCAGTTCTTC. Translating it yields CASSSSSYEQFF.

CDR3 coding DNA: TGCGCCAGCAGCACTACGGGACAGAAAAACACTGAAGCTTTCTTT. Translating gives CASSTTGQKNTEAFF. The rearrangement links TRBV23-1 to TRBJ1-1, with 7 bases that match TRBD1. TRBV23-1 qualifies as an ORF whose function is uncertain. The V segment lost 6 bases and the J segment 2 bases; nucleotides outside the gene matches: 9. The CDR3 runs to 15 residues.